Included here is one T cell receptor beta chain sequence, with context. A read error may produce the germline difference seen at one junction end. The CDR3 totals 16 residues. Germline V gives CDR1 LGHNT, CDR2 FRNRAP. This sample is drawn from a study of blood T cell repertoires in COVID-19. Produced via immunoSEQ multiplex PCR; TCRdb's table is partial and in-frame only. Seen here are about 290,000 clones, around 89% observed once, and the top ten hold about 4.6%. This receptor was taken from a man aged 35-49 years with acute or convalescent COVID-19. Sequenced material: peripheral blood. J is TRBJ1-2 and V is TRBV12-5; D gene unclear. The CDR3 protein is CASGLVLHSSKYGYTF. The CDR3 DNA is TGTGCTAGTGGTTTGGTTTTGCACAGCTCTAAGTATGGCTACACCTTC.